These 31 T cell receptor beta chains were all obtained from the same sample, sequenced in a study of beta chain features in type 1 diabetes. Every bit of the isolated RNA underwent reverse transcription, so sequencing read expressed TCRB transcripts. The method was immunoSEQ multiplex PCR; TCRdb's version includes in-frame clones alone and lacks a portion of them. The sample contains around 710,000 clones, around 11% of which appear only once. Whole-study results and caveats: Moderate but significant shortening of TCRB CDR3s was recorded in all four CD4+ subsets from Type 1 diabetes patients.

What these receptors recognize is not known. The sequenced sample was naive CD4+ T cells from blood. The receptors here all came from a man aged 25 to 40 with type 1 diabetes.

V and J are TRBV5-1 and TRBJ1-1, with D tentatively TRBD1 (6 bases). Trimming removed 3 bases at V and 5 bases at J, with 17 bases between. CDR1 SGHRS and CDR2 YFSETQ come from the germline V gene. The CDR3 sequence is 15 residues long. This CDR3 reads CASSWGQGRATEAFF. The CDR3 coding sequence is TGCGCCAGCAGCTGGGGGCAGGGGAGAGCAACTGAAGCTTTCTTT.

This clone came up a few times. This sequence joins TRBV28 and TRBJ1-5; D gene unclear. Trimming took 3 bases from V and 9 from J, leaving 12 bases between them. The CDR3 sequence is 13 residues long. The germline gives CDR1 MDHEN, CDR2 SYDVKM. This CDR3 is CASSLVGDVPQHF. The CDR3 DNA follows: TGTGCCAGCAGTTTGGTCGGTGATGTGCCCCAGCATTTT.

The genes are TRBV5-4 and TRBJ1-4; D gene uncertain. This CDR3 is 15 amino acids long. CDR1 is SGHNT and CDR2 is YYREEE in the germline V gene (reference sequence). Trimming removed 4 bases from V and 4 bases from J, with 14 bases in between. The CDR3 DNA reads TGTGCCAGCAGCCAAGAACAGACCCTTAATGAAAAACTGTTTTTT. Protein: CASSQEQTLNEKLFF.

This clone was counted between two and nine times. This chain uses TRBV7-2 with TRBJ2-1; tentatively, D is TRBD1 (6 bases). This CDR3 region has 13 residues. Between the trimmed V and J ends, which lost 5 bases and 6 bases, there was a span of 11 bases. Germline V lookup: CDR1 SGHTA, CDR2 FQGNSA. The CDR3 reads CASSPRQANEQFF. Here the CDR3 DNA reads TGTGCCAGCAGCCCCCGACAGGCCAATGAGCAGTTCTTC.

The genes are TRBV11-3 and TRBJ1-5; no firm D call. V lost 2 bases to trimming and J lost 4 bases, with 12 bases between them. Germline V gives CDR1 SGHNT, CDR2 YENEEA. CDR3 length equals 15 residues. This chain's CDR3 is CASSLNGITNQPQHF. CDR3 DNA: TGTGCCAGCAGCTTAAATGGCATCACAAATCAGCCCCAGCATTTT.

Only a few counts were recorded for this clone. V and J are TRBV5-1 and TRBJ1-6; 7 nucleotides agree with TRBD1. This CDR3 region has 15 residues. CDR1 is SGHRS, CDR2 YFSETQ, per germline. The J segment lost 0 bases and the V segment lost 4 bases, leaving 1 base of the junction unmatched. CDR3 protein: CASSGDSSYNSPLHF. For the CDR3, the DNA is TGCGCCAGCAGCGGGGACAGCTCCTATAATTCACCCCTCCACTTT.

This clone was found a few times. The rearrangement links TRBV10-3 to TRBJ2-7; D remains unclear. Trimming took off 8 bases at V and 4 bases at J, with 3 bases between the two ends. The CDR3 sequence is 9 residues long. Germline V gene lookup returns CDR1 ENHRY and CDR2 SYGVKD. DNA for the CDR3: TGTGCCATCGATTACGAGCAGTACTTC. Encoded protein: CAIDYEQYF.

This sequence joins TRBV29-1 and TRBJ2-1, with 7 bases that match TRBD1. The V segment lost 6 bases and the J segment 5 bases; nucleotides outside the gene matches: 1. The CDR3 has 11 amino acids. Germline V gene data show CDR1 as SQVTM and CDR2 as ANQGSEA. In nucleotides, the CDR3 is TGCAGCGTCCAGGGGGACAATGAGCAGTTCTTC. It codes for CSVQGDNEQFF.

CDR3 nucleotide sequence: TGTGCCAGCAGTGAGAGGGTCCTAAGCAATCAGCCCCAGCATTTT. Protein product: CASSERVLSNQPQHF. This sequence joins TRBV2 and TRBJ1-5; unclear D gene. This CDR3 is 15 amino acids long. Germline CDR1 reads SNHLY; CDR2 reads FYNNEI. Trimming cost V 3 bases and J 1 base, with 10 bases left between them.

V usage is TRBV29-1 and J usage is TRBJ1-5; 7 bases line up with TRBD1. The CDR3 consists of 13 residues. The trim removed 6 bases at V and 4 bases at J, leaving 6 bases unmatched. CDR1 and CDR2 from the germline V gene are SQVTM and ANQGSEA. The CDR3 DNA sequence: TGCAGCGTCCGAGGACAGGTTAATCAGCCCCAGCATTTT. This sequence encodes CSVRGQVNQPQHF. Complete variable domain (other parts from reference TRBV29-1 and TRBJ1-5): SAVISQKPSRDICQRGTSLTIQCQVDSQVTMMFWYRQQPGQSLTLIATANQGSEATYESGFVIDKFPISRPNLTFSTLTVSNMSPEDSSIYLCSVRGQVNQPQHFGDGTRLSIL.

A few counts support this clone. This chain connects TRBV2 to TRBJ1-4; no clear D. The CDR3 runs to 15 residues. Germline values: CDR1 SNHLY, CDR2 FYNNEI. V was clipped by 1 base and J by 7 bases, with 13 bases between them. CDR3 coding DNA: TGTGCCAGCAGTGAAGGGGCAGGTGGTGGTGAAAAACTGTTTTTT. It codes for CASSEGAGGGEKLFF. Full variable domain (outside the CDR3, taken from reference TRBV2 and TRBJ1-4): EPEVTQTPSHQVTQMGQEVILRCVPISNHLYFYWYRQILGQKVEFLVSFYNNEISEKSEIFDDQFSVERPDGSNFTLKIRSTKLEDSAMYFCASSEGAGGGEKLFFGSGTQLSVL.

V is TRBV19 and J is TRBJ2-7, with TRBD1 matching 7 bases. CDR1 LNHDA and CDR2 SQIVND come from the germline V gene (reference sequence). CDR3 size: 13 residues. V lost 4 bases and J lost 4; bases outside the gene matches: 4. The chain's CDR3 is CASSTQGVYEQYF. In nucleotides, the CDR3 is TGTGCCAGTAGTACCCAGGGGGTGTACGAGCAGTACTTC. The full variable domain, rest sourced from reference TRBV19 and TRBJ2-7, is DGGITQSPKYLFRKEGQNVTLSCEQNLNHDAMYWYRQDPGQGLRLIYYSQIVNDFQKGDIAEGYSVSREKKESFPLTVTSAQKNPTAFYLCASSTQGVYEQYFGPGTRLTVT.

This clone came up a few times. The gene calls are TRBV5-4 and TRBJ2-1; TRBD1 agrees at 12 bases. Germline V gene data show CDR1 as SGHNT and CDR2 as YYREEE (reference sequence). J was trimmed by 9 bases and V by 4 bases; bases with no gene match: 5. The CDR3 consists of 14 residues. CDR3 DNA: TGTGCCAGCAGCCACCGGGACAGGGGGCGTGAGCAGTTCTTC. Protein: CASSHRDRGREQFF.

This clone was detected a few times. The chain recombines TRBV9 with TRBJ1-2; D might be TRBD1 (6 bases). Germline lookup yields CDR1 SGDLS and CDR2 YYNGEE. Trimming pared 0 bases from V and 0 bases from J, leaving 12 bases between. The CDR3 is 16 residues long. CDR3 loop: CASSVGTDNPNYGYTF. As DNA, the CDR3 is TGTGCCAGCAGCGTAGGGACAGATAACCCTAACTATGGCTACACCTTC.

V gene TRBV4-2 combines with J gene TRBJ2-5; D remains ambiguous. The CDR3 sequence is 13 residues long. Germline V CDR1 and CDR2: LGHNA, YNFKEQ. V was shortened by 0 bases and J by 4 bases, with 6 bases between the two germline ends. The DNA of the CDR3 is TGTGCCAGCAGCCAAGACAGTAGAGAGACCCAGTACTTC. The encoded protein is CASSQDSRETQYF.

This clone was found a few times. V usage is TRBV2 and J usage is TRBJ1-5, with D possibly TRBD1 on 6 matching bases. Germline V gives CDR1 SNHLY, CDR2 FYNNEI. The CDR3 totals 16 residues. Trimming took 8 bases from V and 6 from J, leaving 23 bases between them. The CDR3 sequence is CASHEGGAGAAQPQHF. The CDR3 DNA reads TGTGCCAGCCACGAGGGGGGCGCGGGGGCTGCTCAGCCCCAGCATTTT.

In its sample, this clone was seen a few times. V usage is TRBV4-1 and J usage is TRBJ1-5, with D perhaps TRBD1 (6 bases). CDR1 and CDR2 from the germline V gene are MGHRA and YSYEKL. This CDR3 region has 16 residues. V lost 0 bases and J 2 bases, leaving 11 bases between the germline ends. The CDR3 sequence: CASSQDTDSRNQPQHF. The CDR3 coding sequence is TGCGCCAGCAGCCAAGATACGGACAGTCGCAATCAGCCCCAGCATTTT.

This clone was seen at least ten times. V gene TRBV19 combines with J gene TRBJ2-7; 7 bases are shared with TRBD1. The CDR3 loop spans 16 amino acids. Trimming at V came to 5 bases and at J to 0 bases, leaving 10 bases not matched to a gene. CDR1 LNHDA and CDR2 SQIVND come from the germline V gene (reference sequence). The CDR3 region has the DNA TGTGCCAGTAGTTTAAGGAAAGGGGGCGACTCCTACGAGCAGTACTTC. Translating gives CASSLRKGGDSYEQYF.

This clone was detected only a few times. The chain is built from TRBV7-2 and TRBJ2-2; D ambiguous. From germline, CDR1 is SGHTA and CDR2 FQGNSA. The ends were cut back, 6 bases at V and 0 bases at J, with 23 bases in the middle. The CDR3 is made up of 19 amino acids. CDR3 protein: CASSHAGQTLNSNTGELFF. CDR3 coding DNA: TGTGCCAGCAGTCACGCCGGGCAGACGCTAAACTCGAACACCGGGGAGCTGTTTTTT.

A note on this clone: One end of the junction is discordant with germline, which a read error may explain. The J gene is TRBJ1-1, the V gene TRBV6-6, with a weak D call TRBD1 (5 bases). Looked up from germline, CDR1 is MNHNY and CDR2 is SVGAGI (reference sequence). The CDR3 contains 9 residues. The CDR3 sequence is CASSPGARF. CDR3 nucleotide sequence: TGTGCCAGCAGTCCCGGGGCCCGGTTT.

V usage is TRBV7-9 and J usage is TRBJ2-3; D might be TRBD2 (6 bases). V dropped 6 bases and J dropped 2 bases, with 15 bases sitting between them. Per germline, CDR1 SEHNR and CDR2 FQNEAQ (reference sequence). CDR3 length: 15 amino acids. The CDR3 coding sequence is TGTGCCAGCAGGGGACTGACTGGATTCACAGATACGCAGTATTTT. The encoded protein is CASRGLTGFTDTQYF. The whole variable domain, filled in from reference TRBV7-9 and TRBJ2-3, reads DTGVSQNPRHKITKRGQNVTFRCDPISEHNRLYWYRQTLGQGPEFLTYFQNEAQLEKSRLLSDRFSAERPKGSFSTLEIQRTEQGDSAMYLCASRGLTGFTDTQYFGPGTRLTVL.

This chain uses TRBV7-9 with TRBJ2-7, with 8 bases lining up with TRBD1. CDR1 and CDR2 from the germline V gene are SEHNR and FQNEAQ (reference sequence). Unmatched junction bases numbered 3, after V lost 2 bases and J lost 3 bases. CDR3 length: 14 amino acids. CDR3 amino acids: CASSLSGQVYEQYF. In DNA form, the CDR3 reads TGTGCCAGCAGCTTATCGGGACAGGTCTACGAGCAGTACTTC.

The chain links TRBV18 to TRBJ2-5; no reliable D call. This CDR3 is 14 amino acids long. V lost 2 bases and J lost 5, with 12 bases in between. The V gene's germline CDR1 is KGHSH and CDR2 LQKENI. Here the CDR3 reads CASSPDGRLETQYF. The DNA for the CDR3 is TGTGCCAGCTCACCAGATGGCAGACTTGAGACCCAGTACTTC.

This chain connects TRBV2 to TRBJ1-1, with a tentative D call TRBD1 (5 bases). This CDR3 has 12 residues. Between the trimmed V and J ends, which lost 6 bases and 8 bases, there was a span of 13 bases. Looked up from germline, CDR1 is SNHLY and CDR2 is FYNNEI. CDR3 region: CASRGTGPEAFF. CDR3 in DNA: TGTGCCAGCAGAGGGACGGGCCCGGAAGCTTTCTTT.

This clone appeared a single time. The chain joins TRBV25-1 to TRBJ1-1, with D perhaps TRBD1 (6 bases). Germline CDR1 MGHDK, CDR2 SYGVNS. The CDR3 contains 12 residues. V lost 8 bases to trimming and J lost 5 bases, with 12 bases between them. CDR3 nucleotides: TGTGCCAGCTTGGGAGACAGGACTGAAGCTTTCTTT. It encodes CASLGDRTEAFF.

This clone was found a few times. V is TRBV7-9 and J is TRBJ2-2, with D possibly being TRBD2 (6 bases). Trimming took 3 bases from V and 0 from J, leaving 14 bases between them. The CDR3 length is 17 residues. Germline lookup yields CDR1 SEHNR and CDR2 FQNEAQ (reference sequence). This CDR3 is CASSFGSGFANTGELFF. The DNA of the CDR3 is TGTGCCAGCAGCTTTGGTAGCGGCTTCGCGAACACCGGGGAGCTGTTTTTT. Using reference TRBV7-9 and TRBJ2-2 for the parts outside the CDR3, the full variable domain is DTGVSQNPRHKITKRGQNVTFRCDPISEHNRLYWYRQTLGQGPEFLTYFQNEAQLEKSRLLSDRFSAERPKGSFSTLEIQRTEQGDSAMYLCASSFGSGFANTGELFFGEGSRLTVL.

This rearrangement joins TRBV25-1 to TRBJ1-1; D gene ambiguous. Per germline, CDR1 MGHDK and CDR2 SYGVNS. This CDR3 region has 12 residues. The germline V and J ends were trimmed by 3 bases and 7 bases, with 9 bases remaining between them. The CDR3, as DNA: TGTGCCAGCAGTGACGGGTGGGTTGAAGCTTTCTTT. Protein sequence: CASSDGWVEAFF.

There are a few counts of this clone. This rearrangement joins TRBV7-9 to TRBJ1-2; no reliable D call. The germline V gene has CDR1 SEHNR and CDR2 FQNEAQ (reference sequence). The V end was cut by 5 bases, the J end by 0 bases, with 10 bases between. The CDR3 contains 14 residues. The CDR3 DNA reads as TGTGCCAGCAGCCAAGATAGATCTAACTATGGCTACACCTTC. Protein product: CASSQDRSNYGYTF.

J is TRBJ1-1 and V is TRBV27; D remains ambiguous. Per the germline V gene, CDR1 is MNHEY and CDR2 is SMNVEV (reference sequence). Trimming removed 3 bases at V and 5 bases at J, with 10 bases between. This CDR3 is built from 13 residues. The CDR3 DNA reads TGTGCCAGCAGTTTTTCCGTTTGGACTGAAGCTTTCTTT. Encoded protein: CASSFSVWTEAFF.

The rearrangement uses TRBV27 and TRBJ2-2; D remains ambiguous. CDR1 and CDR2 (germline): MNHEY, SMNVEV (reference sequence). The V end lost 5 bases, the J end lost 0 bases, and 13 bases lay between the germline ends. The CDR3 extends over 16 amino acids. The CDR3 sequence is CASSHSRRSNTGELFF. The CDR3 DNA follows: TGTGCCAGCAGTCACAGCCGCAGGTCGAACACCGGGGAGCTGTTTTTT.

The chain uses TRBV27 and TRBJ2-5, with D maybe TRBD2 (6 bases). Germline V gene sequence: CDR1 MNHEY, CDR2 SMNVEV (reference sequence). The CDR3 has 14 residues. Trimming took off 9 bases at V and 5 bases at J, with 19 bases between the two ends. The CDR3 coding sequence is TGTGCCAGTAGAGCAACGGGACTCTGGGAGACCCAGTACTTC. Its protein is CASRATGLWETQYF.